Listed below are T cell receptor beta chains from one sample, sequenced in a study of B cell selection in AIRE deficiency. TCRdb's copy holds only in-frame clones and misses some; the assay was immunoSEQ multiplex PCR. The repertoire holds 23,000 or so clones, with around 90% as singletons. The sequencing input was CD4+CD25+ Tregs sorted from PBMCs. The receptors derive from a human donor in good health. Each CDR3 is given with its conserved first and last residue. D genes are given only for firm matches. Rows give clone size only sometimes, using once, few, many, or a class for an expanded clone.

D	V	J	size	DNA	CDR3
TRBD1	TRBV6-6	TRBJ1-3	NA	TGTGCCAGCAGTTACGGGACAGCCTCTGGAAACACCATATATTTT	CASSYGTASGNTIYF
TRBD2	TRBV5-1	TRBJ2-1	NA	TGCGCCAGCACCGGACTAGCGGGGGGGCAGGAGCTCTTC	CASTGLAGGQELF
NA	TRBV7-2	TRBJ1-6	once	TGTGCCAGCAGCTTGAGGGGCGCCGATTCACCCCTCCACTTT	CASSLRGADSPLHF
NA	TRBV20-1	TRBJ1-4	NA	TGCAGTGCTAGATGGGAAAAACTGTTTTTT	CSARWEKLFF
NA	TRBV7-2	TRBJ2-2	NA	TGTGCCAGCAGCTTATTAGCGCACACCGGGGAGCTGTTTTTT	CASSLLAHTGELFF
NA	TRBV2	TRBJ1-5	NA	TGTGCCAGCCGCTATATGGAGGGCAATCAGCCCCAGCATTTT	CASRYMEGNQPQHF
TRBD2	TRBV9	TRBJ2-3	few	TGTGCCAGCAGCGTAGCTTGGGGTAGCGGGGGGGCCGGGACAGATACGCAGTATTTT	CASSVAWGSGGAGTDTQYF
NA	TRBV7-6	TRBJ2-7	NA	TGTGCCAGCAGCTTAGCCAGTGTACCCTACGAGCAGTACTTC	CASSLASVPYEQYF
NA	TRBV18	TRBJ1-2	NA	TGTGCCAGCTCAACGGGAAACTATGGCTACACCTTC	CASSTGNYGYTF
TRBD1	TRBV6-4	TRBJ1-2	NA	TGTGCCAGCAGTGACCCGGACAGGGGGCACTATGGCTACACCTTC	CASSDPDRGHYGYTF
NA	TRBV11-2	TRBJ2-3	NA	TGTGCCAGCAGCTCCGGCCGACGGGATACGCAGTATTTT	CASSSGRRDTQYF
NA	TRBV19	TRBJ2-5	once	TGTGCCAGTAGTAGCCCCGGGGCCGGGGAGACCCAGTACTTC	CASSSPGAGETQYF
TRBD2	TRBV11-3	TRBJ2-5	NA	TGTGCCAGCAGCGTCCCCACTAGCGGGATATACCAAGAGACCCAGTACTTC	CASSVPTSGIYQETQYF
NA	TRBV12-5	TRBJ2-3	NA	TGTGCTAGTGGTTTTTTGGATACGCAGTATTTT	CASGFLDTQYF
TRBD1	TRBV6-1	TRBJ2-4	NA	TGTGCCAGCAGTGTTGGACAGGATTTTCAGTACTTC	CASSVGQDFQYF
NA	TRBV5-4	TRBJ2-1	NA	TGTGCCAGCAGCTTCAGACTCTACAATGAGCAGTTCTTC	CASSFRLYNEQFF
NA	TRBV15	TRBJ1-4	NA	TGTGCCACCAGCAGAGGGCAGGGGAGGGGAAAACTGTTTTTT	CATSRGQGRGKLFF
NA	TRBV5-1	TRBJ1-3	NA	TGCGCCAGCAGCCAAGGCGTAGGAGTCGTGGCTGGAAACACCATATATTTT	CASSQGVGVVAGNTIYF
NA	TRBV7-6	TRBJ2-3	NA	TGTGCCAGCAGCTTAGCGCAATCGTGGGTGACAGATACGCAGTATTTT	CASSLAQSWVTDTQYF
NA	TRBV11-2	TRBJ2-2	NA	TGTGCCAGCAGCTTAGGAAGTGGCACCGGGGAGCTGTTTTTT	CASSLGSGTGELFF
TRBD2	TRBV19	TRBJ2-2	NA	TGTGCCAGTAGTATGTCAGCGGGAGGGGGCACCGGGGAGCTGTTTTTT	CASSMSAGGGTGELFF
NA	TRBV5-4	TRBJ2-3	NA	TGTGCCAGCAGCTCTAATTGGGGGCTAGAAGATACGCAGTATTTT	CASSSNWGLEDTQYF